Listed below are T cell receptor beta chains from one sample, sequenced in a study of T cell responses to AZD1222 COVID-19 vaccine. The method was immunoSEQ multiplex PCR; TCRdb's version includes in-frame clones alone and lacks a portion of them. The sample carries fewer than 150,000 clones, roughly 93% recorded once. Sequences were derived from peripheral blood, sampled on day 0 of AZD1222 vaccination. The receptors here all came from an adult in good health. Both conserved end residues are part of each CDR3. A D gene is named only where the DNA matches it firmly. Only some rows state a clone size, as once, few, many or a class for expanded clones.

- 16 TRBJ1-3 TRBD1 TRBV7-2 CASSSWTGGAGNTIYF TGTGCCAGCAGCTCTTGGACAGGGGGAGCTGGAAACACCATATATTTT
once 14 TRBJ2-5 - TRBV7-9 CASSLANREETQYF TGTGCCAGCAGCTTAGCGAACAGGGAAGAGACCCAGTACTTC
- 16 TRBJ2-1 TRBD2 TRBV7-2 CASSRVGSGSRGEQFF TGTGCCAGCAGCCGCGTAGGTAGCGGGAGTCGGGGTGAGCAGTTCTTC
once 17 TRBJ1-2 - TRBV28 CASSFTAAGLRDYGYTF TGTGCCAGCAGTTTTACGGCCGCAGGGCTTCGAGACTATGGCTACACCTTC
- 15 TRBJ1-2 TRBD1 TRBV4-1 CASSQLGTGGSGYTF TGCGCCAGCAGCCAACTCGGGACAGGGGGCTCGGGCTACACCTTC
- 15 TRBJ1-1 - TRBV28 CASSLTYRSNTEAFF TGTGCCAGCAGTTTAACCTATAGGTCGAACACTGAAGCTTTCTTT
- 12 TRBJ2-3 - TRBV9 CASSVGSYTQYF TGTGCCAGCAGCGTAGGGTCCTATACGCAGTATTTT
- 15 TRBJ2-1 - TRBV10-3 CAISEGLEGMAEQFF TGTGCCATCAGTGAAGGGCTAGAGGGGATGGCTGAGCAGTTCTTC
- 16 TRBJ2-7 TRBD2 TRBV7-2 CASSLGGPGGTYEQYF TGTGCCAGCAGCTTAGGCGGCCCGGGGGGAACCTACGAGCAGTACTTC
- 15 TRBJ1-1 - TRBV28 CASSPPGAANTEAFF TGTGCCAGCAGCCCCCCGGGGGCTGCGAACACTGAAGCTTTCTTT
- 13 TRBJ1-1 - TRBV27 CASSHQLNTEAFF TGTGCCAGCTCCCATCAATTAAACACTGAAGCTTTCTTT
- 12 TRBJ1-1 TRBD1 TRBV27 CAINRGNTEAFF TGTGCCATCAACAGGGGGAACACTGAAGCTTTCTTT
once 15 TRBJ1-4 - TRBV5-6 CASSLFTATNEKLFF TGTGCCAGCAGCTTGTTCACAGCAACTAATGAAAAACTGTTTTTT
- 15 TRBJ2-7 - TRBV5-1 CASSTGTVGRYEQYF TGCGCCAGCAGCACCGGGACGGTGGGTCGATACGAGCAGTACTTC
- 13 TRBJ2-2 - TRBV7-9 CASSQDSDGELFF TGTGCCAGCAGCCAAGACAGTGACGGGGAGCTGTTTTTT
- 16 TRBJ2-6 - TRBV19 CASSILPVSGANVLTF TGTGCCAGTAGTATCCTCCCGGTGAGTGGGGCCAACGTCCTGACTTTC
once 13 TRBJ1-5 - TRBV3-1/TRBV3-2 CASSPTTRQPQHF TGTGCCAGCAGCCCTACAACACGCCAGCCCCAGCATTTT
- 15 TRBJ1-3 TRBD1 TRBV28 CASTFTGVTGNTIYF TGTGCCAGCACCTTCACAGGGGTAACTGGAAACACCATATATTTT
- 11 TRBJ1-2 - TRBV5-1 CASTEGHGYTF TGCGCCAGCACGGAAGGACATGGCTACACCTTC
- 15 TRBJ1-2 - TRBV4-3 CASSYKTEAGGGYTF TGCGCCAGCAGCTATAAAACAGAGGCGGGGGGCGGCTACACCTTC
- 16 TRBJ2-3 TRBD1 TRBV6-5 CASSYYGQGKSDTQYF TGTGCCAGCAGTTATTACGGACAGGGGAAGTCAGATACGCAGTATTTT
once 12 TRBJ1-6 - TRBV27 CASSLGNSPLHF TGTGCCAGCAGTTTAGGCAATTCACCCCTCCACTTT
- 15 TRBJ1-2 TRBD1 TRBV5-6 CASSTLRTGAGGYTF TGTGCCAGCAGCACCCTACGGACAGGGGCAGGAGGCTACACCTTC
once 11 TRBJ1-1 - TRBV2 CASSERAGAFF TGTGCCAGCAGTGAGAGGGCGGGAGCTTTCTTT
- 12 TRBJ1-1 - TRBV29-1 CSVLLMNTEAFF TGCAGCGTTCTCCTTATGAACACTGAAGCTTTCTTT
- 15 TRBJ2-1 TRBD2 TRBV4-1 CASSPLAALGNEQFF TGCGCCAGCAGCCCGCTAGCGGCGCTAGGTAATGAGCAGTTCTTC
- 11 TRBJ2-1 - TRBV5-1 CASSSEGEQFF TGCGCCAGCAGCTCTGAGGGTGAGCAGTTCTTC
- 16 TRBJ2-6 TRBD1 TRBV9 CASSEQGAAGANVLTF TGTGCCAGCAGCGAACAGGGGGCGGCTGGGGCCAACGTCCTGACTTTC
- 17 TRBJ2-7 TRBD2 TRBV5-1 CASSPPKREYGGSEQYF TGCGCCAGCAGCCCGCCCAAGCGGGAGTACGGTGGATCCGAGCAGTACTTC
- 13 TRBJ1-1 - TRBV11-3 CASIRTTPGAAFF TGTGCCAGCATTCGGACAACCCCAGGGGCGGCTTTCTTT
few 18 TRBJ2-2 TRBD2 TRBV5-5 CASSLSLAGGPLTGELFF TGTGCCAGCAGCTTGAGTCTAGCGGGAGGGCCTTTAACCGGGGAGCTGTTTTTT
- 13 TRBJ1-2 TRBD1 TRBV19 CASARDRGYGYTF TGTGCCAGTGCCCGGGACAGGGGTTATGGCTACACCTTC
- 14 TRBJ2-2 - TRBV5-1 CASSLPGGGGELFF TGCGCCAGCAGCTTGCCGGGCGGAGGCGGGGAGCTGTTTTTT
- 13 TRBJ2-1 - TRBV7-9 CASSLKPGNEQFF TGTGCCAGCAGCTTAAAACCAGGCAATGAGCAGTTCTTC
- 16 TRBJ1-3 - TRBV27 CASSLNGMVPGNTIYF TGTGCCAGCAGTTTAAATGGGATGGTACCCGGAAACACCATATATTTT
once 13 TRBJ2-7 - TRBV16 CASSLLETYEQYF TGTGCCAGCAGCCTCTTGGAAACGTACGAGCAGTACTTC
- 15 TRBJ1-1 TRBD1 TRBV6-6 CASSRRGQKNTEAFF TGTGCCAGCAGCCGAAGGGGACAGAAGAACACTGAAGCTTTCTTT
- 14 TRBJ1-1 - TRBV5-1 CASSLARADTEAFF TGCGCCAGCAGCTTGGCTCGGGCAGACACTGAAGCTTTCTTT
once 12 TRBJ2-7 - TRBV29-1 CSVEGQGYEQYF TGCAGCGTTGAAGGTCAGGGCTACGAGCAGTACTTC
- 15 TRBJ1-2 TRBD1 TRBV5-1 CASSSSGGGGYGYTF TGCGCCAGCAGCTCGTCAGGGGGGGGCGGCTATGGCTACACCTTC
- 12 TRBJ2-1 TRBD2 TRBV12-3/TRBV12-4 CASRSLGTSVFF TGTGCCAGCAGGTCTTTGGGGACTAGCGTTTTCTTC
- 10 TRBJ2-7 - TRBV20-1 CSAKHYEQYF TGCAGTGCTAAGCACTACGAGCAGTACTTC
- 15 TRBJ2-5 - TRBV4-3 CASSQDLSFQETQYF TGCGCCAGCAGCCAAGATCTCAGCTTCCAAGAGACCCAGTACTTC
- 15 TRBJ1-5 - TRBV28 CASSSRTHSNQPQHF TGTGCCAGCAGTAGCAGGACCCATAGCAATCAGCCCCAGCATTTT
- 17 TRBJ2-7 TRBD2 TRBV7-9 CASSLTWLAGESYEQYF TGTGCCAGCAGCTTAACGTGGCTAGCGGGAGAGTCCTACGAGCAGTACTTC
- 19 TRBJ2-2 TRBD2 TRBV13 CASSLDVWWAGVVTGELFF TGTGCCAGCAGCCTTGACGTCTGGTGGGCGGGAGTGGTCACCGGGGAGCTGTTTTTT
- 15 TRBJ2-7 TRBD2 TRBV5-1 CASSPGLAETYEQYF TGCGCCAGCAGCCCTGGACTAGCGGAAACCTACGAGCAGTACTTC